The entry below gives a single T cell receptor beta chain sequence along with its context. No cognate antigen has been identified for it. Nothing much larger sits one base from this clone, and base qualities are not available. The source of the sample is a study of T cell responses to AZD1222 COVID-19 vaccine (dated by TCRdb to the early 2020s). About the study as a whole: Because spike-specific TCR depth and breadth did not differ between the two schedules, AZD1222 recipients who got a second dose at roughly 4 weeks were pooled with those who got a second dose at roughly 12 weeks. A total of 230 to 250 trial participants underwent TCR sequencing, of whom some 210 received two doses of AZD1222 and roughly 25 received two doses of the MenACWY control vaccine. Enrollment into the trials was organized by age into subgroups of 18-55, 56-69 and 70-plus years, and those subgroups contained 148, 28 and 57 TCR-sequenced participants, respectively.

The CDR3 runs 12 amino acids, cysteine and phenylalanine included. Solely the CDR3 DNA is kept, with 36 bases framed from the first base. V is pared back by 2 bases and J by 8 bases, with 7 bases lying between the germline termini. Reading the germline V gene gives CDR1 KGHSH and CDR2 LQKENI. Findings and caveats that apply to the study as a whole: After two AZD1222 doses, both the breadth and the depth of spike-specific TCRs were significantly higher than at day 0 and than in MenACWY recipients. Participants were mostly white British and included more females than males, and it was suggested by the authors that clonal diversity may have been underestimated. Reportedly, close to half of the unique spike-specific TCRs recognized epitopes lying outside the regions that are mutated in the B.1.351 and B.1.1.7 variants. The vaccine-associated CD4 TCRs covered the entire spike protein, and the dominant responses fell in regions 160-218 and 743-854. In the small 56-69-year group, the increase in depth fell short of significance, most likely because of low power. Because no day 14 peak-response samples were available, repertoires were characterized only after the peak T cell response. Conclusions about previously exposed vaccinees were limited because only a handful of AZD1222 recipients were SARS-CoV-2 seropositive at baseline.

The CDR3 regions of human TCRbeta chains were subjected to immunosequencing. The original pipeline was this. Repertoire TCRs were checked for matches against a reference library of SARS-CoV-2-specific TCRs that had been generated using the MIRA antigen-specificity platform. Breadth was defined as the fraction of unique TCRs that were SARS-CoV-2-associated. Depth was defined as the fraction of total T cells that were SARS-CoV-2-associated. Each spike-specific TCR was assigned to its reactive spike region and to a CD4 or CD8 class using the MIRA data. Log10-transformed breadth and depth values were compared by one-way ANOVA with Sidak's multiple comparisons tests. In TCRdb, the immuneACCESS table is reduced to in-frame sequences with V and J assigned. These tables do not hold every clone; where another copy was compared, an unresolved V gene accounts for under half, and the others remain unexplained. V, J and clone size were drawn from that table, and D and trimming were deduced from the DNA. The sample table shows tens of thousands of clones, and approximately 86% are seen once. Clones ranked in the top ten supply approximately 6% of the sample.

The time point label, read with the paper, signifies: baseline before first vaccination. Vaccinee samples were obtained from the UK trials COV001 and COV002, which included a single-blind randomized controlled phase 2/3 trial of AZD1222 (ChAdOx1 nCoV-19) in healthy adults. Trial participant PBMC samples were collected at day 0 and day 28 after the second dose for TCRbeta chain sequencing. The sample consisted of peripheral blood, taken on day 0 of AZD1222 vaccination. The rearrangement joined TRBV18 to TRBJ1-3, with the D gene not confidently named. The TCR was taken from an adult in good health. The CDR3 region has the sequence CASSPAGDTIYF. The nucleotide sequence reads TGTGCCAGCTCACCAGCCGGTGACACCATATATTTT. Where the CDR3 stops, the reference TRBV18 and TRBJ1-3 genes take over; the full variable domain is NAGVMQNPRHLVRRRGQEARLRCSPMKGHSHVYWYRQLPEEGLKFMVYLQKENIIDESGMPKERFSAEFPKEGPSILRIQQVVRGDSAAYFCASSPAGDTIYFGEGSWLTVV.